The rows below give T cell receptor beta chains drawn from one sample of a study of shared clonotypes between healthy human individuals. The data were produced by immunoSEQ multiplex PCR, yet TCRdb's version contains in-frame clones alone and is incomplete. This sample has about 470,000 clones, with about 76% found just once. Sequencing was carried out using PBMCs. The receptors stem from a woman in her forties in good health. Some clones in this sample may be carry-over from other donors' samples. Each CDR3 is given with its conserved first and last residue. Each record gives: J gene, D gene, V gene, clone size, CDR3 protein, CDR3 DNA. D genes are given only for firm matches. Size is omitted from some rows. Given values are once, few, many or a class for expanded clones.

j_gene: TRBJ2-7
d_gene: .
v_gene: TRBV27
abundance: .
CDR3aa: CASRPYEQYF
CDR3nt: TGTGCCAGCCGACCCTACGAGCAGTACTTC

j_gene: TRBJ2-2
d_gene: .
v_gene: TRBV7-9
abundance: .
CDR3aa: CASSHRDPSTGELFF
CDR3nt: TGTGCCAGCAGCCACCGGGACCCATCCACCGGGGAGCTGTTTTTT

j_gene: TRBJ2-1
d_gene: TRBD1
v_gene: TRBV7-9
abundance: .
CDR3aa: CASSLEGQSNEQFF
CDR3nt: TGTGCCAGCAGCTTAGAGGGACAGTCCAATGAGCAGTTCTTC

j_gene: TRBJ2-7
d_gene: .
v_gene: TRBV5-6
abundance: .
CDR3aa: CASSLRQGTGEQYF
CDR3nt: TGTGCCAGCAGCTTGAGGCAGGGAACGGGCGAGCAGTACTTC

j_gene: TRBJ1-6
d_gene: .
v_gene: TRBV15
abundance: .
CDR3aa: CATSRERDSPLHF
CDR3nt: TGTGCCACCAGCAGAGAAAGAGATTCACCCCTCCACTTT

j_gene: TRBJ2-7
d_gene: .
v_gene: TRBV7-2
abundance: .
CDR3aa: CASSNTDRTYEQYF
CDR3nt: TGTGCCAGCAGCAATACGGACAGAACCTACGAGCAGTACTTC

j_gene: TRBJ2-3
d_gene: TRBD2
v_gene: TRBV6-4
abundance: .
CDR3aa: CASRGPWREGTDTQYF
CDR3nt: TGTGCCAGCAGGGGACCTTGGCGGGAGGGTACAGATACGCAGTATTTT

j_gene: TRBJ1-2
d_gene: .
v_gene: TRBV11-2
abundance: .
CDR3aa: CASSLGSDDYGYTF
CDR3nt: TGTGCCAGCAGCTTAGGGTCAGACGACTATGGCTACACCTTC

j_gene: TRBJ1-1
d_gene: .
v_gene: TRBV2
abundance: .
CDR3aa: CASSVGFGEAFF
CDR3nt: TGTGCCAGCAGTGTAGGGTTCGGTGAAGCTTTCTTT

j_gene: TRBJ2-1
d_gene: TRBD2
v_gene: TRBV6-4
abundance: few
CDR3aa: CASSLLAGGSEQFF
CDR3nt: TGTGCCAGCAGCCTACTAGCGGGAGGTAGTGAGCAGTTCTTC

j_gene: TRBJ2-1
d_gene: .
v_gene: TRBV19
abundance: .
CDR3aa: CASSIGGREQFF
CDR3nt: TGTGCCAGTAGTATAGGGGGGAGAGAGCAGTTCTTC

j_gene: TRBJ2-3
d_gene: .
v_gene: TRBV18
abundance: .
CDR3aa: CASSPEGRTDTQYF
CDR3nt: TGTGCCAGCTCCCCGGAGGGTAGAACAGATACGCAGTATTTT

j_gene: TRBJ2-1
d_gene: .
v_gene: TRBV19
abundance: .
CDR3aa: CASSPGRRDNEQFF
CDR3nt: TGTGCCAGTAGTCCGGGACGTAGGGACAATGAGCAGTTCTTC

j_gene: TRBJ2-2
d_gene: .
v_gene: TRBV19
abundance: once
CDR3aa: CASSPEIANTGELFF
CDR3nt: TGTGCCAGTAGTCCTGAAATCGCGAACACCGGGGAGCTGTTTTTT

j_gene: TRBJ2-3
d_gene: TRBD2
v_gene: TRBV2
abundance: .
CDR3aa: CASSELVAGTSTDTQYF
CDR3nt: TGTGCCAGCAGTGAACTGGTAGCGGGTACTAGCACAGATACGCAGTATTTT

j_gene: TRBJ2-3
d_gene: TRBD2
v_gene: TRBV9
abundance: .
CDR3aa: CASSVSTSGLTDTQYF
CDR3nt: TGTGCCAGCAGCGTATCGACTAGCGGACTCACAGATACGCAGTATTTT

j_gene: TRBJ2-3
d_gene: .
v_gene: TRBV25-1
abundance: .
CDR3aa: CASSEQESTDTQYF
CDR3nt: TGTGCCAGCAGTGAACAGGAGAGCACAGATACGCAGTATTTT

j_gene: TRBJ2-5
d_gene: TRBD2
v_gene: TRBV27
abundance: .
CDR3aa: CASSTRLAGGQETQYF
CDR3nt: TGTGCCAGCAGCACTCGACTAGCGGGAGGACAAGAGACCCAGTACTTC

j_gene: TRBJ1-1
d_gene: .
v_gene: TRBV6-4
abundance: .
CDR3aa: CASSAQGNTEAFF
CDR3nt: TGTGCCAGCAGTGCACAGGGGAACACTGAAGCTTTCTTT

j_gene: TRBJ1-2
d_gene: .
v_gene: TRBV19
abundance: .
CDR3aa: CASSLYNREHYGYTF
CDR3nt: TGTGCCAGTAGTTTGTACAACAGGGAGCACTATGGCTACACCTTC

j_gene: TRBJ2-1
d_gene: TRBD1
v_gene: TRBV19
abundance: .
CDR3aa: CASKETGTQYNEQFF
CDR3nt: TGTGCCAGTAAAGAGACAGGGACCCAATACAATGAGCAGTTCTTC

j_gene: TRBJ2-7
d_gene: .
v_gene: TRBV21-1
abundance: .
CDR3aa: CASSKEGASLDEQYF
CDR3nt: TGTGCCAGCAGCAAAGAGGGCGCTAGTCTCGACGAGCAGTACTTC

j_gene: TRBJ2-7
d_gene: TRBD1
v_gene: TRBV27
abundance: .
CDR3aa: CASRWGQGSYEQYF
CDR3nt: TGTGCCAGCAGATGGGGACAGGGGAGCTACGAGCAGTACTTC

j_gene: TRBJ2-1
d_gene: TRBD1
v_gene: TRBV9
abundance: once
CDR3aa: CASSSGGLSYNEQFF
CDR3nt: TGTGCCAGCAGCTCAGGGGGCCTCTCCTACAATGAGCAGTTCTTC

j_gene: TRBJ2-3
d_gene: .
v_gene: TRBV5-1
abundance: .
CDR3aa: CASSLGSGASTDTQYF
CDR3nt: TGCGCCAGCAGCTTGGGTTCCGGTGCGAGCACAGATACGCAGTATTTT

j_gene: TRBJ2-7
d_gene: TRBD2
v_gene: TRBV28
abundance: few
CDR3aa: CASRLAGGPSSYEQYF
CDR3nt: TGTGCCAGCAGACTAGCGGGAGGGCCCAGCTCCTACGAGCAGTACTTC

j_gene: TRBJ1-5
d_gene: TRBD1
v_gene: TRBV29-1
abundance: .
CDR3aa: CSCLQGAGQPQHF
CDR3nt: TGCAGCTGTTTACAGGGGGCTGGTCAGCCCCAGCATTTT

j_gene: TRBJ2-5
d_gene: TRBD2
v_gene: TRBV7-2
abundance: .
CDR3aa: CASSLSLAVPETQYF
CDR3nt: TGTGCCAGCAGCTTAAGTCTAGCGGTCCCGGAGACCCAGTACTTC

j_gene: TRBJ2-1
d_gene: TRBD2
v_gene: TRBV29-1
abundance: .
CDR3aa: CSVETSGYNEQFF
CDR3nt: TGCAGCGTTGAGACTAGCGGTTACAATGAGCAGTTCTTC

j_gene: TRBJ1-1
d_gene: .
v_gene: TRBV15
abundance: .
CDR3aa: CATSRETNTEAFF
CDR3nt: TGTGCCACCAGCAGAGAAACAAACACTGAAGCTTTCTTT

j_gene: TRBJ2-2
d_gene: .
v_gene: TRBV6-6
abundance: .
CDR3aa: CASSYGRNTGELFF
CDR3nt: TGTGCCAGCAGTTACGGGCGGAACACCGGGGAGCTGTTTTTT

j_gene: TRBJ2-1
d_gene: .
v_gene: TRBV2
abundance: .
CDR3aa: CASSGRPSYNEQFF
CDR3nt: TGTGCCAGCTCGGGGCGTCCCTCCTACAATGAGCAGTTCTTC

j_gene: TRBJ2-7
d_gene: .
v_gene: TRBV9
abundance: .
CDR3aa: CASSVDHSYEQYF
CDR3nt: TGTGCCAGCAGCGTAGATCACTCCTACGAGCAGTACTTC

j_gene: TRBJ1-6
d_gene: .
v_gene: TRBV6-5
abundance: .
CDR3aa: CASSLGTENSPLHF
CDR3nt: TGTGCCAGCAGCCTCGGGACTGAAAATTCACCCCTCCACTTT

j_gene: TRBJ2-3
d_gene: .
v_gene: TRBV12-5
abundance: .
CDR3aa: CASGILVKRADYCTDTQYF
CDR3nt: TGTGCTAGTGGGATACTCGTTAAGCGAGCGGACTACTGCACAGATACGCAGTATTTT

j_gene: TRBJ1-5
d_gene: TRBD1
v_gene: TRBV28
abundance: .
CDR3aa: CASSLDRGSNQPQHF
CDR3nt: TGTGCCAGCAGTCTTGACAGGGGTAGCAATCAGCCCCAGCATTTT

j_gene: TRBJ2-7
d_gene: .
v_gene: TRBV25-1
abundance: .
CDR3aa: CASTPSRDGTYEQYF
CDR3nt: TGTGCCAGCACTCCATCTCGGGACGGAACCTACGAGCAGTACTTC

j_gene: TRBJ1-1
d_gene: .
v_gene: TRBV18
abundance: once
CDR3aa: CASSPAGRGTEAFF
CDR3nt: TGTGCCAGCTCACCGGCAGGGCGGGGCACTGAAGCTTTCTTT

j_gene: TRBJ2-2
d_gene: .
v_gene: TRBV7-3
abundance: .
CDR3aa: CASSFYRELFF
CDR3nt: TGTGCCAGCAGCTTTTATAGGGAGCTGTTTTTT

j_gene: TRBJ2-7
d_gene: .
v_gene: TRBV29-1
abundance: many
CDR3aa: CSVEAPGPRDEQYF
CDR3nt: TGCAGCGTTGAAGCCCCGGGGCCGCGGGACGAGCAGTACTTC

j_gene: TRBJ1-1
d_gene: TRBD1
v_gene: TRBV5-1
abundance: .
CDR3aa: CASSLEGQGRGEAFF
CDR3nt: TGCGCCAGCAGCTTGGAGGGACAGGGGAGGGGTGAAGCTTTCTTT

j_gene: TRBJ2-7
d_gene: .
v_gene: TRBV5-1
abundance: .
CDR3aa: CASSLGGASYEQYF
CDR3nt: TGCGCCAGCAGCTTAGGGGGGGCGTCCTACGAGCAGTACTTC

j_gene: TRBJ1-5
d_gene: TRBD1
v_gene: TRBV29-1
abundance: .
CDR3aa: CSVDSGGGQPQHF
CDR3nt: TGCAGCGTTGATTCAGGGGGCGGTCAGCCCCAGCATTTT

j_gene: TRBJ2-1
d_gene: .
v_gene: TRBV27
abundance: few
CDR3aa: CASSPGRFYNEQFF
CDR3nt: TGTGCCAGCAGTCCGGGCAGATTCTACAATGAGCAGTTCTTC

j_gene: TRBJ2-7
d_gene: .
v_gene: TRBV7-9
abundance: .
CDR3aa: CASSLAGSITTYEQYF
CDR3nt: TGTGCCAGCAGCTTAGCAGGCAGTATTACTACCTACGAGCAGTACTTC

j_gene: TRBJ2-5
d_gene: .
v_gene: TRBV7-8
abundance: .
CDR3aa: CASSPRRGGETQYF
CDR3nt: TGTGCCAGCAGCCCACGGCGAGGGGGAGAGACCCAGTACTTC

j_gene: TRBJ1-2
d_gene: .
v_gene: TRBV18
abundance: few
CDR3aa: CASSPRYPFSTF
CDR3nt: TGTGCCAGCTCACCACGTTATCCCTTTAGCACCTTC

j_gene: TRBJ2-2
d_gene: .
v_gene: TRBV25-1
abundance: .
CDR3aa: CASSDRAGELFF
CDR3nt: TGTGCCAGCAGTGACAGGGCCGGGGAGCTGTTTTTT

j_gene: TRBJ1-1
d_gene: .
v_gene: TRBV7-2
abundance: .
CDR3aa: CASSLYQGRNTEAFF
CDR3nt: TGTGCCAGCAGCTTATACCAGGGCCGGAACACTGAAGCTTTCTTT

j_gene: TRBJ1-2
d_gene: .
v_gene: TRBV7-5
abundance: .
CDR3aa: CASSFAGRQSGYTF
CDR3nt: TGTGCCAGCAGCTTCGCCGGGAGGCAATCTGGCTACACCTTC

j_gene: TRBJ1-2
d_gene: .
v_gene: TRBV4-3
abundance: .
CDR3aa: CASSQRVRGDYGYTF
CDR3nt: TGCGCCAGCAGCCAACGGGTGAGAGGGGACTATGGCTACACCTTC

j_gene: TRBJ2-6
d_gene: .
v_gene: TRBV28
abundance: few
CDR3aa: CASSALIQGGISGANVLTF
CDR3nt: TGTGCCAGCAGCGCGCTCATCCAAGGGGGAATTTCTGGGGCCAACGTCCTGACTTTC

j_gene: TRBJ2-7
d_gene: .
v_gene: TRBV11-3
abundance: .
CDR3aa: CASSPMRGSDEQYF
CDR3nt: TGTGCCAGCAGCCCAATGAGGGGGAGCGACGAGCAGTACTTC